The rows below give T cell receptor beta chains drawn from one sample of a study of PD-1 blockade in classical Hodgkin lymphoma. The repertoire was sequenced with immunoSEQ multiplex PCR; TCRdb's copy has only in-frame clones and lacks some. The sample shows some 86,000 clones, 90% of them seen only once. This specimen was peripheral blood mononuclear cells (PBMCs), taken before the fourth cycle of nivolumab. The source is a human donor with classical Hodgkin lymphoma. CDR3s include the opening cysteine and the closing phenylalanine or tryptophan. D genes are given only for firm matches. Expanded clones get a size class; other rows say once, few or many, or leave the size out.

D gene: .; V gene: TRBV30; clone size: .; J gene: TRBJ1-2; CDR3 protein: CAWSPPGVLGYGYTF; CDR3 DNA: TGTGCCTGGAGTCCCCCAGGGGTGCTGGGCTATGGCTACACCTTC
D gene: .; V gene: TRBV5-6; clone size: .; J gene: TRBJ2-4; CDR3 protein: CASSSLMGQLAKNIQYF; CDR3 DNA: TGTGCCAGCAGCTCCCTGATGGGGCAACTAGCCAAAAACATTCAGTACTTC
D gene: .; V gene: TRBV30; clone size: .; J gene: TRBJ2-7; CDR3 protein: CAWSTSVGAYEQYF; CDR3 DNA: TGTGCCTGGAGTACGAGCGTGGGAGCCTACGAGCAGTACTTC
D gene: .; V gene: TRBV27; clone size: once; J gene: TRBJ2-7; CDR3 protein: CASSYDRDLNEQYF; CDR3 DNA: TGTGCCAGCAGTTACGACAGGGACTTGAACGAGCAGTACTTC
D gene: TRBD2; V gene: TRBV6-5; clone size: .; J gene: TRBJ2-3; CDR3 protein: CASSRGLAETDTQYF; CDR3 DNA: TGTGCCAGCAGTAGGGGACTAGCGGAAACAGATACGCAGTATTTT
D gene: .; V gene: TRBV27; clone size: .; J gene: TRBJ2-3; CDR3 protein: CASRHKPPTDTQYF; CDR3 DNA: TGTGCCAGTCGCCATAAGCCCCCCACAGATACGCAGTATTTT
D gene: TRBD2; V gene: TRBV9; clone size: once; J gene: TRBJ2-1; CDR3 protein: CASSVVRGASYNEQFF; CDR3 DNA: TGTGCCAGCAGCGTAGTGCGGGGGGCCTCCTACAATGAGCAGTTCTTC
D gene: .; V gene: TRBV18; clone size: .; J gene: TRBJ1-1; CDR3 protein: CASSPSAGTVNTEAFF; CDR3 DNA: TGTGCCAGCTCACCCTCCGCTGGGACGGTGAACACTGAAGCTTTCTTT
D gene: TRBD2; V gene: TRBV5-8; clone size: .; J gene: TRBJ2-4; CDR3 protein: CASSFIAGGQDIQYF; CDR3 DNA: TGTGCCAGCAGCTTTATAGCGGGGGGGCAAGACATTCAGTACTTC
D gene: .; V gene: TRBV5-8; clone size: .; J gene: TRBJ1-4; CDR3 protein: CASRSGAAETNEKLFF; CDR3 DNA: TGTGCCAGCAGGTCCGGGGCAGCCGAAACTAATGAAAAACTGTTTTTT
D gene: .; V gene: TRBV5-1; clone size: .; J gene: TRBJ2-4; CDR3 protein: CASSLGALAKNIQYF; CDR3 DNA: TGCGCCAGCAGCTTAGGGGCCCTAGCCAAAAACATTCAGTACTTC
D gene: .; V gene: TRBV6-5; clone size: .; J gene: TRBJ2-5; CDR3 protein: CASSGGETQYF; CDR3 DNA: TGTGCCAGCAGTGGTGGGGAGACCCAGTACTTC
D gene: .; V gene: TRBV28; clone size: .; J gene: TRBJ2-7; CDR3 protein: CASSLQASVGYEQYF; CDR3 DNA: TGTGCCAGCAGTTTACAGGCCTCCGTAGGCTACGAGCAGTACTTC
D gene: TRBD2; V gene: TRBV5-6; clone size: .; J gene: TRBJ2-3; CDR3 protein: CASSYVGGASDTQYF; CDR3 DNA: TGTGCCAGCAGCTACGTCGGGGGGGCCTCTGATACGCAGTATTTT
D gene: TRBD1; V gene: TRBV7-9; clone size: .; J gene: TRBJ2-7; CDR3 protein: CASSSGQGLYEQYF; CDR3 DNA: TGTGCCAGCAGCTCGGGACAGGGTCTCTACGAGCAGTACTTC
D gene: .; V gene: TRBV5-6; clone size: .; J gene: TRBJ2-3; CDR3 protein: CASSLLQGTTADTQYF; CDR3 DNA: TGTGCCAGCAGCTTACTCCAGGGGACGACGGCAGATACGCAGTATTTT
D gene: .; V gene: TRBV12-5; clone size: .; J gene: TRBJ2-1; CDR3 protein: CASGLGSNRDNEQFF; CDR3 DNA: TGTGCTAGTGGTTTGGGGTCAAACAGGGACAATGAGCAGTTCTTC
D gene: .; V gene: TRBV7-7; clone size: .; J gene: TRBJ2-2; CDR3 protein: CASSLGVGELFF; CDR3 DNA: TGTGCCAGCAGCTTAGGTGTGGGGGAGCTGTTTTTT
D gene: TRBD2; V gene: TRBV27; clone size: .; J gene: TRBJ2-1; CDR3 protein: CASSYPTSGGEEQFF; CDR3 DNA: TGTGCCAGCAGTTACCCGACTAGCGGGGGGGAAGAGCAGTTCTTC
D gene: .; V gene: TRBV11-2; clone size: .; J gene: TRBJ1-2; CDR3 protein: CASSLSGDYGYTF; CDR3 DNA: TGTGCCAGCAGCTTATCAGGGGACTATGGCTACACCTTC
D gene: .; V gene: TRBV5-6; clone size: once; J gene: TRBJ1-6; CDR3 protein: CASSLRESYNSPLHF; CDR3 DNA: TGTGCCAGCAGCTTGCGGGAAAGCTATAATTCACCCCTCCACTTT
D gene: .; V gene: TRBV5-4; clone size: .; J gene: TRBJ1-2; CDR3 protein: CASSLERGASYGYTF; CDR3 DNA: TGTGCCAGCAGCTTGGAGCGGGGGGCGAGCTATGGCTACACCTTC
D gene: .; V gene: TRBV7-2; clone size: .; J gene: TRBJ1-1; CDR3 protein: CASSLVDSNTEAFF; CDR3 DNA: TGTGCCAGCAGCTTAGTGGACAGCAACACTGAAGCTTTCTTT
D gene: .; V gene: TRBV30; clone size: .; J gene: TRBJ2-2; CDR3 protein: CAWRGAGGELFF; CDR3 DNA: TGTGCCTGGAGGGGGGCCGGCGGGGAGCTGTTTTTT
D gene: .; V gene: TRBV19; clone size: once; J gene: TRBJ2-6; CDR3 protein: CASQISGANVLTF; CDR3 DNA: TGTGCCAGCCAGATCTCTGGGGCCAACGTCCTGACTTTC
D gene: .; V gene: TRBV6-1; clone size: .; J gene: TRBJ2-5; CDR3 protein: CASSEGAAQGETQYF; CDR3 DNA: TGTGCCAGCAGTGAAGGGGCCGCTCAGGGAGAGACCCAGTACTTC
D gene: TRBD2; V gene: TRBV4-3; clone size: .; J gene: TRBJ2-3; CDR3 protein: CASSPGREGDTQYF; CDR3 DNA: TGCGCCAGCAGCCCGGGGAGGGAAGGAGATACGCAGTATTTT
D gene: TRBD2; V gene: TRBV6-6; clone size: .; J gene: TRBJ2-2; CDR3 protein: CASSYAAGGPGELFF; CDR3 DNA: TGTGCCAGCAGTTACGCGGCGGGGGGGCCCGGGGAGCTGTTTTTT
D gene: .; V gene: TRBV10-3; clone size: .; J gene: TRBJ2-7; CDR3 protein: CAISLQGTDEQYF; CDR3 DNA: TGTGCCATCAGTCTGCAGGGGACGGACGAGCAGTACTTC
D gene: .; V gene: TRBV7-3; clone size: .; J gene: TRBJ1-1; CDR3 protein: CASSLEGADWTAFF; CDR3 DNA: TGTGCCAGCAGCTTAGAAGGGGCAGATTGGACAGCTTTCTTT
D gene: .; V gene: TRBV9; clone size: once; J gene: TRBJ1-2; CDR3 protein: CASSVDGRHGYTF; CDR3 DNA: TGTGCCAGCAGCGTAGACGGCCGGCATGGCTACACCTTC
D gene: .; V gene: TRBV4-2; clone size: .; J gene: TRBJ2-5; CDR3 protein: CASSQELLAETQYF; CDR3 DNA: TGTGCCAGCAGCCAAGAACTCTTAGCGGAGACCCAGTACTTC
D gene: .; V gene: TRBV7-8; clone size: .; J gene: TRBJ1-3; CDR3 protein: CASSGGPNKRIGNTIYF; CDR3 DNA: TGTGCCAGCAGCGGAGGGCCGAACAAGAGGATCGGAAACACCATATATTTT
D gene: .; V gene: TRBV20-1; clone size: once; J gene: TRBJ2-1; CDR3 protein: CSAPHGGEQFF; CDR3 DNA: TGCAGTGCCCCACATGGGGGTGAGCAGTTCTTC
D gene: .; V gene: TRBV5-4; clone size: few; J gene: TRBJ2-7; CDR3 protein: CASGQGPTLVEQYF; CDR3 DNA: TGTGCCAGCGGTCAGGGACCTACCCTAGTTGAGCAGTACTTC
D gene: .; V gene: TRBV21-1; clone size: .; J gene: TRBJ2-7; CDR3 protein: CASGGTFSYEQYF; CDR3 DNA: TGTGCCAGCGGGGGGACATTCTCCTACGAGCAGTACTTC
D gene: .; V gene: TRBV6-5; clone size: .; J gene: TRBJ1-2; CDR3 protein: CASSSRAGVDGYTF; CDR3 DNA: TGTGCCAGCAGTTCCCGAGCAGGGGTGGATGGCTACACCTTC
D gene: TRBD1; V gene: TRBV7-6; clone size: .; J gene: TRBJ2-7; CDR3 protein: CASSLARTGFGYEQYF; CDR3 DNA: TGTGCCAGCAGCTTAGCGCGGACAGGGTTCGGTTACGAGCAGTACTTC
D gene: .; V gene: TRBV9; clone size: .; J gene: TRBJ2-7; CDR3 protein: CASSVAAQSYEQYF; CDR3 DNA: TGTGCCAGCAGCGTAGCGGCACAATCCTACGAGCAGTACTTC
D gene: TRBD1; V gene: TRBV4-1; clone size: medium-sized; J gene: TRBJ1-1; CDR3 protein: CASSLGQADTEAFF; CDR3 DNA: TGCGCCAGCAGCCTAGGACAGGCGGACACTGAAGCTTTCTTT
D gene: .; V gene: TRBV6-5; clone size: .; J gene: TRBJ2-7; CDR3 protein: CASTTGAHTYEQYF; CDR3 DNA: TGTGCCAGCACCACGGGGGCCCACACCTACGAGCAGTACTTC
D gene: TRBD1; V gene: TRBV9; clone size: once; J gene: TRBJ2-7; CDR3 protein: CASSAGTGTYEQYF; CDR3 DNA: TGTGCCAGCAGCGCCGGGACAGGGACCTACGAGCAGTACTTC
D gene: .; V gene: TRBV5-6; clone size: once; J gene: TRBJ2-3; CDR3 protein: CASSRPRYPDTQYF; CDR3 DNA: TGTGCCAGCAGCCGACCCCGGTACCCAGATACGCAGTATTTT
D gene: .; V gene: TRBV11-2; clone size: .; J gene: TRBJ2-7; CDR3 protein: CASRLGPNLLYEQYF; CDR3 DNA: TGTGCCAGCAGGTTGGGGCCAAACCTTCTCTACGAGCAGTACTTC
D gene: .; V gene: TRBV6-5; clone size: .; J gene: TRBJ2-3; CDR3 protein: CASSYGVADTQYF; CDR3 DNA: TGTGCCAGCAGTTACGGTGTCGCAGATACGCAGTATTTT
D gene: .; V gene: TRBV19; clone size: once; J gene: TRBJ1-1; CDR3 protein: CASSVPGGLNTEAFF; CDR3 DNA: TGTGCCAGTAGTGTCCCCGGGGGACTGAACACTGAAGCTTTCTTT
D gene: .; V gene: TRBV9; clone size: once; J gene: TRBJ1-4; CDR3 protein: CASSGRGGSTSNEKLFF; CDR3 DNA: TGTGCCAGCAGCGGCCGAGGGGGTTCAACCAGTAATGAAAAACTGTTTTTT
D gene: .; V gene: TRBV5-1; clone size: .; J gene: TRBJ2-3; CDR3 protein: CASRDGSTDTQYF; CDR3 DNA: TGCGCCAGCCGGGACGGCAGCACAGATACGCAGTATTTT
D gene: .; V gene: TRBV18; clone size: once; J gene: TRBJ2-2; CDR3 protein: CASSPPEWVNTGELFF; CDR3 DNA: TGTGCCAGCTCACCACCGGAATGGGTTAACACCGGGGAGCTGTTTTTT
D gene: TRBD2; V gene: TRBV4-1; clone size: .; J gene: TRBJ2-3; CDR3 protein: CASSQRGGYTDTQYF; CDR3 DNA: TGCGCCAGCAGCCAACGCGGGGGGTACACAGATACGCAGTATTTT
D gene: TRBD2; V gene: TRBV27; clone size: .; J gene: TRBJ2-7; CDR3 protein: CASGPGLAFYEQYF; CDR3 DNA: TGTGCCAGCGGCCCGGGACTAGCGTTCTACGAGCAGTACTTC
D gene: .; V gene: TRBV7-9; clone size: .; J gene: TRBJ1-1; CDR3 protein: CASTQGAENTEAFF; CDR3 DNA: TGTGCCAGCACCCAAGGGGCGGAAAACACTGAAGCTTTCTTT